This is a list of T cell receptor beta chains from one sample in a study of regulatory T cells in long-lasting Graves disease. From the multiplex PCR reads, TCRdb called clonotypes with MiXCR, one entry per CDR3 protein. In the table there are about 610,000 distinct CDR3 sequences, approximately 16% of which are singletons. These data were also filed under a second study, of T cells in Graves' hyperthyroidism and ophthalmopathy.

This specimen consisted of peripheral blood mononuclear cells (PBMCs), obtained at new diagnosis, from a patient treated with antithyroid drugs. Receptors originate from a young man with Graves disease. CDR3s leave out the opening cysteine and the closing phenylalanine or tryptophan. Each record gives: clone size, V gene, CDR3 protein. Rows may omit the clone size; those that give it use once, few, many or a size class.

abundance: many; v_gene: TRBV6-2/TRBV6-3; CDR3aa: ASSLTRIGRGDTQY
abundance: -; v_gene: TRBV29-1; CDR3aa: SAREASNYGYT
abundance: -; v_gene: TRBV6-1; CDR3aa: ASSEFGGRNSGNTIY
abundance: many; v_gene: TRBV28; CDR3aa: ASSFPLAGDDNEQF
abundance: -; v_gene: TRBV20-1; CDR3aa: SALLTGSSGANVLT
abundance: many; v_gene: TRBV20-1; CDR3aa: SAIRIGRPDTQY
abundance: -; v_gene: TRBV20-1; CDR3aa: SVLEGVEGLGGYT
abundance: many; v_gene: TRBV11-2; CDR3aa: ASSPDRGVNTEAF
abundance: -; v_gene: TRBV28; CDR3aa: ASSVTGFYEQY
abundance: many; v_gene: TRBV7-8; CDR3aa: ASSLFGVVGETQY
abundance: few; v_gene: TRBV10-3; CDR3aa: AISGSPGSTDTQY
abundance: -; v_gene: TRBV30; CDR3aa: AWSIGGTGGYT
abundance: few; v_gene: TRBV6-1; CDR3aa: ASSEVIAEETQY
abundance: -; v_gene: TRBV20-1; CDR3aa: SAVYMTVNTEAF
abundance: -; v_gene: TRBV27; CDR3aa: ASSRGLAGGWMNTGKLF
abundance: many; v_gene: TRBV2; CDR3aa: ASRLYGGGHTEAF
abundance: many; v_gene: TRBV3-1; CDR3aa: ASSQASKETQY
abundance: many; v_gene: TRBV12-3/TRBV12-4; CDR3aa: ASSRGTFPNTGELF
abundance: -; v_gene: TRBV12-3/TRBV12-4; CDR3aa: ASSLDPYGYT
abundance: many; v_gene: TRBV9; CDR3aa: ASSVGTSGTYEQY
abundance: -; v_gene: TRBV12-3/TRBV12-4; CDR3aa: ASSPGRTSGEQY
abundance: -; v_gene: TRBV25-1; CDR3aa: ASSYGTSGREQF
abundance: many; v_gene: TRBV6-5; CDR3aa: ASSYLSSGRRAAF
abundance: -; v_gene: TRBV6-2/TRBV6-3; CDR3aa: ASSAAPDSRFYEQY
abundance: many; v_gene: TRBV30; CDR3aa: AWAGTGYTEAF
abundance: many; v_gene: TRBV6-5; CDR3aa: ASSYSSGSSETQY
abundance: many; v_gene: TRBV12-3/TRBV12-4; CDR3aa: ASSFRKGSGTQY
abundance: many; v_gene: TRBV12-3/TRBV12-4; CDR3aa: ASILGGQKAF
abundance: many; v_gene: TRBV20-1; CDR3aa: SARDRRGNTEAF
abundance: many; v_gene: TRBV3-1; CDR3aa: ASSRGGIYEQY
abundance: few; v_gene: TRBV4-1; CDR3aa: ASSQEMGDRGYEQY
abundance: -; v_gene: TRBV18; CDR3aa: ASSLGTNAYAKNIQY
abundance: few; v_gene: TRBV3-1; CDR3aa: ASSRRGTQY
abundance: -; v_gene: TRBV27; CDR3aa: ASSLILGQGAETQY
abundance: many; v_gene: TRBV24-1; CDR3aa: ATSDLEGPSCNQPQH
abundance: -; v_gene: TRBV10-3; CDR3aa: AISDGRTEQY
abundance: -; v_gene: TRBV19; CDR3aa: ASSDPGTPTRVEQF
abundance: many; v_gene: TRBV19; CDR3aa: ASKAPFGDTEAF
abundance: -; v_gene: TRBV20-1; CDR3aa: SALYWTEQRNEKQF
abundance: many; v_gene: TRBV11-2; CDR3aa: ASSLDPSGRVPREQY
abundance: -; v_gene: TRBV7-9; CDR3aa: ASSLAGLAELYNEQF
abundance: -; v_gene: TRBV11-2; CDR3aa: ASSSTSGHYNEQF
abundance: -; v_gene: TRBV7-6; CDR3aa: ASSGRTGRGNTEAF
abundance: many; v_gene: TRBV28; CDR3aa: ASSSLGTEAF
abundance: many; v_gene: TRBV2; CDR3aa: ASNRGDGYT
abundance: many; v_gene: TRBV11-2; CDR3aa: ASSLLQGNEQY
abundance: many; v_gene: TRBV20-1; CDR3aa: SATRGGRNTEAF
abundance: few; v_gene: TRBV9; CDR3aa: ASSASHDPTDTQY
abundance: -; v_gene: TRBV15; CDR3aa: ATSSMPGQNYGYT
abundance: many; v_gene: TRBV11-3; CDR3aa: ASSTGLAGDTDTQY
abundance: many; v_gene: TRBV9; CDR3aa: ASSATGEDDEQY
abundance: few; v_gene: TRBV5-5; CDR3aa: ASSSGGRSTDTQY
abundance: many; v_gene: TRBV20-1; CDR3aa: SATTFGVGLNTEAF
abundance: -; v_gene: TRBV5-1; CDR3aa: ASSTKDSRVEQH
abundance: few; v_gene: TRBV7-6; CDR3aa: ASSLTDRFLDNEQF
abundance: many; v_gene: TRBV6-1; CDR3aa: ASTPPRIGWNTEAF
abundance: -; v_gene: TRBV6-2/TRBV6-3; CDR3aa: ASSDLQGFGETQY